A selection of T cell receptor beta chains follows, all from one sample in a study of identical twins. TCRdb processed the 5' RACE reads anew with MiXCR; each CDR3 protein has one entry. The sample yields about 220,000 distinct CDR3 sequences, 6% to 9% seen once. The sample was also reused in another study, on yellow fever vaccine responses in identical twins.

The sequenced sample consisted of memory (CD45RO+) T cells sorted from blood. Receptor source: a woman aged 18-29 years in good health. Each CDR3 is given with its conserved first and last residue. D genes are given only for firm matches. Size values are once, few and many counts, or a class for expanded clones, and some rows have none.

D	V	size	J	length	CDR3	DNA
-	TRBV20-1	-	TRBJ2-7	13	CSASVDVAYEQYF	TGCAGTGCTAGCGTGGACGTCGCCTACGAGCAGTACTTC
-	TRBV6-1	-	TRBJ2-7	15	CASTPSGGAMVEQYF	TGTGCCAGCACCCCAAGCGGTGGGGCAATGGTCGAGCAGTACTTC
-	TRBV9	-	TRBJ1-6	14	CASSVRTENSPLHF	TGTGCCAGCAGCGTCCGGACAGAGAATTCACCCCTCCACTTT
TRBD2	TRBV6-5	-	TRBJ2-5	17	CASSSPLLAGWKETQYF	TGTGCCAGCAGTTCTCCCCTCCTAGCGGGGTGGAAAGAGACCCAGTACTTC
-	TRBV4-1	many	TRBJ2-1	16	CASSQDAGSSYNEQFF	TGCGCCAGCAGCCAAGATGCCGGGAGCTCCTACAATGAGCAGTTCTTC
-	TRBV3-1	few	TRBJ1-5	15	CASSQSGLSNQPQHF	TGTGCCAGCAGCCAATCAGGTCTGAGCAATCAGCCCCAGCATTTT
TRBD1	TRBV5-5	-	TRBJ1-2	15	CASSLFRDSSYGYTF	TGTGCCAGCAGCTTGTTTCGGGACAGTAGTTATGGCTACACCTTC
-	TRBV3-1	few	TRBJ2-1	14	CASSQVRVDNEQFF	TGTGCCAGCAGCCAAGTCCGAGTTGACAATGAGCAGTTCTTC
-	TRBV4-3	many	TRBJ2-7	15	CASSQDRQATYEQYF	TGCGCCAGCAGCCAAGATCGGCAGGCTACCTACGAGCAGTACTTC
TRBD1	TRBV28	many	TRBJ2-1	14	CASSEGALNNEQFF	TGTGCCAGCAGCGAGGGGGCGCTGAACAATGAGCAGTTCTTC
-	TRBV5-1	many	TRBJ2-3	14	CASSLGSFTDTQYF	TGCGCCAGCAGCTTGGGCTCTTTCACTGATACGCAGTATTTT
TRBD1	TRBV20-1	many	TRBJ1-6	14	CSARKQGNNSPLHF	TGCAGTGCCAGGAAACAGGGGAATAATTCACCCCTCCACTTT
-	TRBV25-1	-	TRBJ1-4	15	CASSEYGGVGEKLFF	TGTGCCAGCAGTGAATATGGGGGAGTCGGAGAAAAACTGTTTTTT
-	TRBV6-6	few	TRBJ1-5	12	CASSSREQPQHF	TGTGCCAGCAGTTCCAGGGAACAGCCCCAGCATTTT
-	TRBV6-2/TRBV6-3	-	TRBJ1-1	14	CASSAIGWNTEAFF	TGTGCCAGCAGTGCTATAGGGTGGAACACTGAAGCTTTCTTT
TRBD2	TRBV5-1	many	TRBJ2-2	15	CASSAGTTPHGELFF	TGCGCCAGCAGCGCCGGGACTACCCCCCACGGGGAGCTGTTTTTT
-	TRBV12-3/TRBV12-4	many	TRBJ1-5	15	CASSLSRDSNQPQHF	TGTGCCAGCAGTTTATCCAGGGATAGCAATCAGCCCCAGCATTTT
TRBD1	TRBV19	few	TRBJ2-2	16	CASSIWTGKNTGELFF	TGTGCCAGTAGTATTTGGACAGGGAAAAACACCGGGGAGCTGTTTTTT
-	TRBV11-2	-	TRBJ2-1	17	CASSLESRLGSYNEQFF	TGTGCCAGCAGCTTAGAGTCTCGGCTAGGCTCCTACAATGAGCAGTTCTTC
TRBD2	TRBV28	many	TRBJ2-1	14	CASAKGGGYNEQFF	TGTGCCAGCGCAAAGGGCGGGGGGTACAATGAGCAGTTCTTC
-	TRBV5-1	many	TRBJ2-7	14	CASSLRLDRGEQYF	TGCGCCAGCAGCTTGAGACTAGATCGAGGCGAGCAGTACTTC
TRBD2	TRBV5-6	-	TRBJ2-3	18	CASSSRVKASGKRGTQYF	TGTGCCAGCAGCTCCCGTGTTAAGGCTAGCGGAAAACGGGGTACGCAGTATTTT
-	TRBV3-1	few	TRBJ2-1	19	CASSQGQRRKSSSYNEQFF	TGTGCCAGCAGCCAAGGACAGAGACGGAAGTCTAGCTCCTACAATGAGCAGTTCTTC
TRBD2	TRBV20-1	few	TRBJ2-3	16	CSATAGGGRYRDTQYF	TGCAGTGCTACCGCCGGGGGGGGCCGGTATAGAGATACGCAGTATTTT
TRBD1	TRBV20-1	few	TRBJ1-2	14	CSALTGATNYGYTF	TGCAGTGCCCTGACAGGGGCAACAAACTATGGCTACACCTTC
-	TRBV7-2	many	TRBJ2-1	13	CASSLSDEGEQFF	TGTGCCAGCAGCTTATCGGATGAGGGGGAGCAGTTCTTC
-	TRBV20-1	many	TRBJ2-5	11	CSARGGETQYF	TGCAGTGCTAGGGGAGGCGAGACCCAGTACTTC
-	TRBV29-1	many	TRBJ2-7	13	CSVEPGPGYEQYF	TGCAGCGTTGAGCCGGGCCCCGGGTACGAGCAGTACTTC
-	TRBV11-2	few	TRBJ1-2	13	CASSLDREAGYTF	TGTGCCAGCAGCTTAGATCGGGAAGCTGGCTACACCTTC
-	TRBV10-1	-	TRBJ2-3	15	CASSEDKRGLDTQYF	TGCGCCAGCAGTGAGGATAAGCGCGGGTTAGATACGCAGTATTTT
-	TRBV5-1	-	TRBJ2-5	15	CASSTRGGTEETQYF	TGCGCCAGCAGCACGCGCGGGGGGACAGAAGAGACCCAGTACTTC
TRBD1	TRBV7-8	many	TRBJ2-7	14	CASSLRQGRNEQYF	TGTGCCAGCAGCTTAAGACAGGGGCGCAACGAGCAGTACTTC
TRBD1	TRBV20-1	many	TRBJ2-2	15	CSAIRQGPSAGELFF	TGCAGTGCCATTAGACAGGGGCCAAGTGCCGGGGAGCTGTTTTTT
-	TRBV3-1	few	TRBJ2-7	12	CASSHGVSEQYF	TGTGCCAGCAGCCACGGCGTATCCGAGCAGTACTTC
TRBD2	TRBV7-2	many	TRBJ2-3	14	CASSLRGVTDTQYF	TGTGCCAGCAGCTTGCGGGGGGTTACAGATACGCAGTATTTT
-	TRBV5-1	few	TRBJ1-2	13	CASSLDGSYGYTF	TGCGCCAGCAGCTTGGACGGGAGCTATGGCTACACCTTC
-	TRBV3-1	few	TRBJ1-4	13	CASSQGRIDRPVF	TGTGCCAGCAGCCAAGGGCGGATAGATAGACCGGTTTTT
-	TRBV7-3	few	TRBJ2-1	14	CASSLLTPFSEQFF	TGTGCCAGCAGCTTATTAACCCCCTTCAGTGAGCAGTTCTTC
TRBD1	TRBV9	-	TRBJ1-1	15	CASSRDRVAGTEAFF	TGTGCCAGCAGCCGGGACAGGGTAGCGGGCACTGAAGCTTTCTTT
TRBD1	TRBV28	-	TRBJ1-5	14	CASRTGGSNQPQHF	TGTGCCAGCAGGACAGGGGGTAGCAATCAGCCCCAGCATTTT
-	TRBV4-3	many	TRBJ2-2	13	CASSQIRYGELFF	TGCGCCAGCAGCCAAATCCGGTACGGGGAGCTGTTTTTT
-	TRBV2	many	TRBJ1-4	14	CASSSDRPNEKLFF	TGTGCCAGCAGTTCCGACAGACCTAATGAAAAACTGTTTTTT
TRBD1	TRBV9	few	TRBJ2-7	17	CASSVALPGTGVDEQYF	TGTGCCAGCAGCGTAGCTCTTCCCGGGACAGGGGTCGACGAGCAGTACTTC
TRBD1	TRBV12-3/TRBV12-4	many	TRBJ1-2	15	CASSRSTGGNYGYTF	TGTGCCAGCAGTAGATCGACAGGGGGGAATTATGGCTACACCTTC
-	TRBV20-1	few	TRBJ2-3	12	CSARPSTDTQYF	TGCAGTGCTCGTCCGAGCACAGATACGCAGTATTTT
-	TRBV20-1	-	TRBJ2-7	12	CSARQSLYEQYF	TGCAGTGCACGACAGAGTCTCTACGAGCAGTACTTC
-	TRBV7-2	many	TRBJ2-2	15	CASSLGSAGLGELFF	TGTGCCAGCAGCTTAGGCTCCGCGGGACTGGGGGAGCTGTTTTTT
TRBD1	TRBV2	many	TRBJ1-6	15	CASSERGTGSSPLHF	TGTGCCAGCAGTGAACGAGGGACAGGGAGTTCACCCCTCCACTTT
TRBD2	TRBV28	-	TRBJ2-5	19	CASSSTWTSGRSAQETQYF	TGTGCCAGCAGTTCGACTTGGACTAGCGGGAGATCTGCCCAAGAGACCCAGTACTTC
TRBD2	TRBV7-9	many	TRBJ2-7	15	CASSLEGTRYYEQYF	TGTGCCAGCAGCTTAGAGGGGACTAGATATTACGAGCAGTACTTC
-	TRBV4-3	few	TRBJ1-5	16	CASSPRALDSNQPQHF	TGCGCCAGCAGCCCCAGGGCATTGGATAGCAATCAGCCCCAGCATTTT
TRBD2	TRBV20-1	-	TRBJ2-2	14	CSARSGAGTGELFF	TGCAGTGCTCGGAGCGGGGCGGGGACCGGGGAGCTGTTTTTT